This is a list of T cell receptor beta chains from one sample in a study of blood T cell repertoires in COVID-19. The assay was immunoSEQ multiplex PCR, and TCRdb's table has in-frame clones only and misses some. In the table there are more than 100,000 clones, just under 80% of which are singletons. The sample was peripheral blood. The receptors were sampled from a man in his fifties or sixties with active or convalescent COVID-19. Both conserved end residues are trimmed from each CDR3.

v_gene	CDR3aa
TRBV28	AVSGATYSNQPQH
TRBV28	ASRNGNGETQY
TRBV6-5	ASSIRQGVGTQY
TRBV29-1	SVGQGRHQPQH
TRBV2	ASSDATPERNT
TRBV10-2	ASSDPGQGAETQY
TRBV12-5	ASGWGGTEAF
TRBV9	ASSSRTMTGELF
TRBV6-5	ASSRSRDEKLF
TRBV28	ASSEPGQGAEDTQY
TRBV4-2	ASSYRTVTYEQY
TRBV18	ASSPLDRAGFAQY
TRBV20-1	SASGGLTQY
TRBV20-1	SARLLAEAF
TRBV18	ASSPQGQGSGPQH
TRBV6-5	ASSPRDPPYEQY
TRBV11-2	ASSLDSGTVVDYT
TRBV5-6	ASSLTGTSYEQY
TRBV14	ASSQDRQWTTYNEQF
TRBV27	ASSNRDGYGYT
TRBV7-9	ANSPGTLYQETQY
TRBV7-2	ASSSGLAGEQETQY
TRBV12-3/TRBV12-4	ASSFRTSGSRN
TRBV11-2	ASRTWGLAGRAGANVLT
TRBV7-2	ASSLPRLAGVGEQF
TRBV11-2	ASSHSGSHTDTQY